This record concerns one T cell receptor beta chain sequence. Its antigen is not known. One end of the junction fails to match germline, which may point to a read error. Naive CD8 populations comprised CD45RO-negative cells positively selected for CCR7, excluding terminally differentiated effector memory CD45RA+ cells. CDR1 MGHRA and CDR2 YSYEKL come from the germline V gene. The CDR3 runs 14 residues. Every immunoSEQ plate was one replicate of a subset's evenly spread DNA. Method: immunoSEQ multiplex PCR; TCRdb's copy keeps in-frame clones and lacks some. The sample contains roughly 650,000 clones, approximately 96% of which appear only once. The data belong to a study of shared clonotypes between healthy human individuals. Study findings and constraints: Clonotype sharing among donors likely depends on sequencing depth. Generation probabilities of non-shared clonotypes were lower (relative to those shared by all four donors). Sampling covered blood only; tissue repertoires likely differ.

The TCR was taken from a woman in her twenties or thirties in good health. Sequencing was carried out using naive CD8+ T cells sorted from blood. V and J are TRBV4-1 and TRBJ2-7; TRBD2 aligns across 14 bases. CDR3 amino acids: CASSQEPGLAGVSF. The CDR3 coding sequence is TGCGCCAGCAGCCAAGAACCGGGACTAGCGGGAGTTTCCTTC.